This T cell receptor beta chain was sequenced in a study of blood T cells in healthy people across ages. Findings and caveats of the study: Diversity estimated from one million T cells was considered an underestimate. Age advanced and TCR beta diversity per million T cells fell, roughly linearly. Reliance upon unsorted PBMCs precluded definitive naive versus antigen-experienced comparison.

Germline values: CDR1 DFQATT, CDR2 SNEGSKA (reference sequence). The CDR3 runs 12 residues. The V gene lost 6 bases and the J gene lost 7 bases, with 16 bases spanning the gap. Using a J-beta primer mix together with a sample-barcoded 5' primer, a second PCR was run for roughly 6 to 11 cycles. Carrying 12 random nucleotides, a template-switch adaptor labeled each individual cDNA molecule. TCRdb passed the 5' RACE reads through MiXCR, listing each CDR3 protein once. The sample shows roughly 2 million distinct CDR3 sequences, roughly 50% of them seen only once. This clonotype was detected only a few times. Its antigen remains unknown.

Sequences were obtained from blood. This clonotype was obtained from a woman aged 40-49 years in good health. This chain uses TRBV20-1 with TRBJ2-7; D possibly corresponds to TRBD2 (5 bases). The CDR3 DNA is TGCAGTGCCGTCGGGTCTAGCAATGAGCAGTACTTC. Its protein is CSAVGSSNEQYF.